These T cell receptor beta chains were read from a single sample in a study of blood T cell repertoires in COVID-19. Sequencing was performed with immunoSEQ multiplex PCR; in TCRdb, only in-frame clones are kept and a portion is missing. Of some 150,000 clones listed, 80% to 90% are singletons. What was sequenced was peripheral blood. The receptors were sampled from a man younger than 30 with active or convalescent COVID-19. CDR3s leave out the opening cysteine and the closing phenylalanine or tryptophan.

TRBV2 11 ASSGQGYTEAF
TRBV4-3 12 ASSQGASGNTIY
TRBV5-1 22 ASSLWRRGVASGGPESSYNEQF
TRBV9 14 ASSVDSGSGGGELF
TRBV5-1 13 ASSPTSGSYNEQF
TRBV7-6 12 ASSSSGFQDTQY
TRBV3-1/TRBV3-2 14 ASSHFREGADYGYT
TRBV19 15 ASRFLDQGTGARGYT
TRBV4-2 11 ASSQEAHNEQF
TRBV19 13 ASRGTNTGATEAF
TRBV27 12 ASSSTGVNSPLH
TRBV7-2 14 ASSLAAGGPYNEQF
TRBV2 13 ASSGGQANTGELF
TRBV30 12 AWSSPLGTDTQY
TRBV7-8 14 ASSLVRPRAGGELF
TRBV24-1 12 ATSDKQGNNEQF
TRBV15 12 ATDPDRGYNEQF
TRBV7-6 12 ASSSPPESYGYT
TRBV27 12 ASSLGGLHQPQH
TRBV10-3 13 AISEGDSRNTEAF
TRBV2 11 ASKTRGSSPLH
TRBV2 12 ASSEQGPSETQY
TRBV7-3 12 ASSLYGGNTEAF
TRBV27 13 ASNRRLAGTDTQY
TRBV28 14 ASSPRHLISANGYT
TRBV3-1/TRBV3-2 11 ASSQKGGGLQY
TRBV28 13 ASSLAGVGNYGYT
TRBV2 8 ASSDYEQF
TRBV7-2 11 ASSLGQYQPQH
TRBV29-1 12 SVVRAGGVYEQY
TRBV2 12 ASSLQGGSTEAF
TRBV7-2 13 ASSFYRAGNTEAF
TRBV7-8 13 ASSLGGGTGETQY
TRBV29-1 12 SVDPRGDYNEQF
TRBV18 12 ASSDRTAAYEQY
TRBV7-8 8 ASSLSEQF
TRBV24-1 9 ATSAGYEQY
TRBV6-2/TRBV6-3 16 ASSYSRSLKRGTDTQY
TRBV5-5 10 ASSEQDRFAD
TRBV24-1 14 ATSVGTGGSTDTQY
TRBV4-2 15 ASSHAREDHMGTEAF
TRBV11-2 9 ASSGGNEQF
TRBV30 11 ACRGGSATEAF
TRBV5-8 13 ASSQTLSSSYEQY
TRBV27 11 ASSPSRNSPLH
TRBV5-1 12 ASSLGGHTGELF
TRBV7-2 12 ASRTSGGADTQY
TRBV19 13 ASSTRDRTNYGYT
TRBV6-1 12 ASTLTGSGTEAF
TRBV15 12 ATSAGATNEKLF
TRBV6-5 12 ASSYLGGEDGYT